The 5 T cell receptor beta chains in this list originate from one sample, sequenced in a study of T cells in Graves' hyperthyroidism and ophthalmopathy. Amplified regions were TCR beta CDR3 sequences from RNA transcripts. The study used the HTBI primer set for a first-round RT-PCR of the TCR CDR3. Each CDR3 protein is one row after TCRdb ran MiXCR on the multiplex PCR reads. The data hold some 340,000 distinct CDR3 sequences, with roughly 15% observed a single time. The sequencing sample was made of blood. These TCRs come from a woman aged 40 to 50 with Graves' ophthalmopathy.

V usage is TRBV20-1 and J usage is TRBJ1-1; D is undetermined. Germline loops: CDR1 DFQATT, CDR2 SNEGSKA (reference sequence). This CDR3 comprises 15 residues. The V gene lost 3 bases and the J gene lost 6 bases, with 20 bases spanning the gap. CDR3 sequence reads: CSASRWSRRAAEAFF. CDR3 coding DNA: TGCAGTGCTAGTAGGTGGAGTCGGCGAGCGGCTGAAGCTTTCTTT.

This clonotype was seen more than once but under ten times. The chain recombines TRBV10-3 with TRBJ1-1, with D possibly TRBD1 on 5 matching bases. V was clipped by 6 bases and J by 0 bases, with 23 bases between them. The CDR3 sequence is 18 residues long. Germline V CDR1 and CDR2: ENHRY, SYGVKD. Here the CDR3 reads CAISGGVIAESMNTEAFF. The CDR3 bases are TGTGCCATCAGCGGGGGGGTGATAGCAGAGTCAATGAACACTGAAGCTTTCTTT.

This clonotype was recorded many times. The V gene is TRBV11-2, the J gene TRBJ1-5, with D hard to call. This CDR3 is built from 13 residues. Trimming shortened V by 2 bases and J by 5 bases, and 7 bases separated the two germline ends. CDR1 and CDR2 from the germline V gene are SGHAT and FQNNGV. The CDR3 loop is CASSLFLDQPQHF. CDR3 bases: TGTGCCAGCAGCTTATTCCTTGATCAGCCCCAGCATTTT.

J is TRBJ2-7 and V is TRBV4-1; 11 bases are a match to TRBD2. Per the germline V gene, CDR1 is MGHRA and CDR2 is YSYEKL. With 0 bases clipped from V and 2 bases from J, the junction kept 6 bases outside the gene matches. The CDR3 covers 17 residues. CDR3 nucleotides: TGCGCCAGCAGCCAAGATAGCGGGGGGGCCTTAACCTACGAGCAGTACTTC. Protein product: CASSQDSGGALTYEQYF.

This clonotype was recorded a few times. This chain connects TRBV24-1 to TRBJ2-5; TRBD1 aligns across 9 bases. Germline V CDR1 and CDR2: KGHDR, SFDVKD. The CDR3 length is 15 residues. Germline trimming cut 4 bases from V and 3 bases from J; bases unmatched to any gene: 5. The CDR3 DNA reads as TGTGCCACCAGTGAGACCGGGACAGGGAAAGAGACCCAGTACTTC. Its protein is CATSETGTGKETQYF.